Sequencing of this TCR beta chain was carried out in a study of T cells in Graves' hyperthyroidism and ophthalmopathy. V trimming: 6 bases; J trimming: 0 bases; junction bases outside the gene matches: 8. The CDR3 is 16 amino acids. CDR1 SGHNT and CDR2 YYREEE come from the germline V gene (reference sequence). Newly diagnosed hyperthyroidism patients aged 18 to 65 years had disease lasting under 2 months. It was less than 13 ml of fresh peripheral blood that supplied the PBMCs. The source material, RNA transcripts, was used to amplify TCR beta CDR3 regions. RT-PCR in the first round (using the HTBI primer set) targeted the TCR CDR3. TCRdb reprocessed the multiplex PCR reads with MiXCR, giving one entry per CDR3 protein. The sample has about 360,000 distinct CDR3 sequences; about 13% are singletons.

The rearrangement links TRBV5-4 to TRBJ2-1, with 8 nucleotides matching TRBD1. The sample consisted of blood. This TCR was sampled from a young woman with Graves' hyperthyroidism. CDR3 bases: TGTGCCAGCATCGACAGGGGTAGGGGCTCCTACAATGAGCAGTTCTTC. Encoded protein: CASIDRGRGSYNEQFF.